The 32 T cell receptor beta chains below come from one sample, sequenced in a study of cytomegalovirus exposure and HLA in healthy donors. The primer mix had 60 Vbeta and 13 Jbeta primers. Repertoires were generated with immunoSEQ multiplex PCR, while TCRdb's copy carries only in-frame clones and drops some. The data contain some 130,000 clones, 79% of them singletons. Material for sequencing was PBMCs. These receptors came from a man younger than 35 in good health and CMV-seronegative.

This chain uses TRBV7-2 with TRBJ1-4; 8 bases align to TRBD1. Per the germline V gene, CDR1 is SGHTA and CDR2 is FQGNSA. The CDR3 totals 14 residues. J lost 8 bases, V lost 1 base, and 3 bases had no gene match. The CDR3 protein is CASSLGQGMEKLFF. CDR3 DNA sequence: TGTGCCAGCAGCTTAGGACAGGGGATGGAAAAACTGTTTTTT.

V usage is TRBV2 and J usage is TRBJ1-4; TRBD1 matches 7 bases. Germline assignment: CDR1 SNHLY and CDR2 FYNNEI. The CDR3 runs to 14 residues. J was trimmed by 7 bases and V by 7 bases; bases with no gene match: 9. The CDR3 coding sequence is TGTGCCAGCACCAACGACAGGGTTGTTGAAAAACTGTTTTTT. Protein product: CASTNDRVVEKLFF.

The chain joins TRBV5-1 to TRBJ1-1, with D possibly matching TRBD1 (6 bases). The CDR3 covers 16 residues. Germline-derived CDR1 and CDR2 are SGHRS and YFSETQ. The V end lost 6 bases, the J end lost 0 bases, and 18 bases lay between the germline ends. The CDR3 bases are TGCGCCAGCAACCTTATGCAGGGGCAGTTGAACACTGAAGCTTTCTTT. Its protein product is CASNLMQGQLNTEAFF.

The rearrangement links TRBV4-3 to TRBJ2-7; 8 nucleotides line up with TRBD2. V lost 0 bases to trimming and J lost 9 bases; unmatched junction nucleotides: 10. This CDR3 has 15 residues. Germline V gene lookup returns CDR1 LGHNA and CDR2 YSLEER. The CDR3 sequence is CASSQDRLAGTGQYF. In DNA, the CDR3 is TGCGCCAGCAGCCAAGATAGGCTAGCGGGTACGGGGCAGTACTTC.

This chain connects TRBV9 to TRBJ2-7, with a possible D match to TRBD1 (5 bases). Germline CDR1 SGDLS, CDR2 YYNGEE. The CDR3 length is 14 residues. Trimming stripped 4 bases from V and 3 bases from J, with 14 bases between. The CDR3 sequence is CASSPGQESYEQYV. The CDR3 DNA follows: TGTGCCAGCAGCCCAGGACAAGAGAGCTACGAGCAGTACGTC.

The J gene is TRBJ2-7, the V gene TRBV5-1; 11 nucleotides match TRBD2. This CDR3 contains 15 residues. With V trimmed by 0 bases and J by 4 bases, 3 bases remained unmatched. Per germline, CDR1 SGHRS and CDR2 YFSETQ. This CDR3 is CASSLGLAGPYEQYV. The CDR3 DNA reads as TGCGCCAGCAGCTTGGGACTAGCGGGACCGTACGAGCAGTACGTC.

Turning to this clone: One end of the junction does not line up with germline, which may come from a read error. Within the sample, other DNA sequences also encode this same CDR3. The V call is TRBV18, the J call TRBJ1-1; no reliable D call. The CDR3 covers 13 residues. The germline CDR1 and CDR2 sequences are KGHSH and LQKENI. DNA for the CDR3: TGCGCCAGCGTCGGGGTCCGGAACACTGAAGCTTTCTTT. It translates to CASVGVRNTEAFF. Combining the CDR3 with reference TRBV18 and TRBJ1-1 gives the whole variable domain NAGVMQNPRHLVRRRGQEARLRCSPMKGHSHVYWYRQLPEEGLKFMVYLQKENIIDESGMPKERFSAEFPKEGPSILRIQQVVRGDSAAYFCASVGVRNTEAFFGQGTRLTVV.

In DNA, the CDR3 is TGTGCCAGCAGCCAACCTAAGACGGAATCGGATTCAGGTTCACCCCTCCACTTT. Its translation is CASSQPKTESDSGSPLHF. V and J are TRBV7-9 and TRBJ1-6; no reliable D call. V was trimmed by 5 bases and J by 9 bases, leaving 26 bases between them. The CDR3 totals 18 residues. In germline, CDR1 is SEHNR, CDR2 FQNEAQ (reference sequence).

The chain uses TRBV5-4 and TRBJ1-2; 12 bases match TRBD1. Germline CDR1 is SGHNT and CDR2 is YYREEE (reference sequence). With 4 bases clipped from V and 8 bases from J, the junction kept 9 bases outside the gene matches. The CDR3 extends over 15 amino acids. The DNA of the CDR3 is TGTGCCAGCAGCAGAACCGGGACAGGGGGCTGGGGCTACACCTTC. Protein sequence: CASSRTGTGGWGYTF.

The chain links TRBV5-1 to TRBJ2-1, with TRBD2 matching over 15 bases. The length of the CDR3 is 21 residues. Germline CDR1 reads SGHRS; CDR2 reads YFSETQ. With 1 base clipped from V and 3 bases from J, the junction kept 14 bases outside the gene matches. The CDR3 here is CASSLQIPGLAGGAVYNEQFF. The DNA of the CDR3 is TGCGCCAGCAGCTTGCAAATACCGGGACTAGCGGGAGGTGCAGTCTACAATGAGCAGTTCTTC.

V and J are TRBV9 and TRBJ1-2; 9 bases are a match to TRBD1. Germline V gives CDR1 SGDLS, CDR2 YYNGEE. CDR3 length: 16 amino acids. Trimming cost V 1 base and J 2 bases; bases outside gene matches: 6. CDR3 loop: CASSVQQGAANYGYTF. The CDR3, as DNA: TGTGCCAGCAGCGTACAACAGGGGGCGGCGAACTATGGCTACACCTTC.

The V call is TRBV5-1, the J call TRBJ2-1; TRBD1 aligns across 9 bases. V lost 4 bases, J lost 6 bases, and 8 bases stayed unmatched. The CDR3 is made up of 15 amino acids. Germline V gene sequence: CDR1 SGHRS, CDR2 YFSETQ. CDR3 sequence: CASSPGTGRANEQFF. The CDR3 nucleotides are TGCGCCAGCAGCCCCGGGACAGGGAGGGCCAATGAGCAGTTCTTC.

This sequence joins TRBV19 and TRBJ1-1, with 9 bases fitting TRBD1. The V segment lost 8 bases and the J segment 5 bases; nucleotides outside the gene matches: 15. The V gene's germline CDR1 is LNHDA and CDR2 SQIVND (reference sequence). CDR3 size: 16 residues. The CDR3 DNA follows: TGTGCCAGTTTAAACCAACGGACAGGGGAGGGGACTGAAGCTTTCTTT. Protein: CASLNQRTGEGTEAFF.

V usage is TRBV12-5 and J usage is TRBJ2-1; a possible D gene is TRBD2 (6 bases). This CDR3 has 15 residues. Germline-derived CDR1 and CDR2 are LGHNT and FRNRAP. Trimming took off 4 bases at V and 3 bases at J, with 13 bases between the two ends. The CDR3 region is CASGYGGGDYNEQFF. The CDR3 nucleotides read TGTGCTAGTGGTTATGGTGGCGGGGACTACAATGAGCAGTTCTTC.

DNA of the CDR3: TGTGCCAGCAGCTCCAGGACAGGGAGGGAATCGAACACTGAAGCTTTCTTT. Translation gives CASSSRTGRESNTEAFF. The chain joins TRBV7-8 to TRBJ1-1; 8 bases fit TRBD1. CDR1 is SGHVS and CDR2 is FQNEAQ in the germline V gene. The CDR3 extends over 17 amino acids. The trim removed 4 bases at V and 1 base at J, leaving 11 bases unmatched.

CDR3 nucleotide sequence: TGCGCCAGCAGCTCCGGGGACAGTAGGTGGACTTTCTTT. Translation: CASSSGDSRWTFF. The gene calls are TRBV5-1 and TRBJ1-1, with 7 bases that match TRBD1. This CDR3 spans 13 amino acids. Germline assignment: CDR1 SGHRS and CDR2 YFSETQ. V trimming: 3 bases; J trimming: 12 bases; junction bases outside the gene matches: 11. The variable domain in full, completed from reference TRBV5-1 and TRBJ1-1, reads KAGVTQTPRYLIKTRGQQVTLSCSPISGHRSVSWYQQTPGQGLQFLFEYFSETQRNKGNFPGRFSGRQFSNSRSEMNVSTLELGDSALYLCASSSGDSRWTFFGQGTRLTVV.

This clone was observed a handful of times. The chain has TRBV1 and TRBJ2-1; the table's TRBD1 call for D was not verified on the DNA. TRBV1 has pseudogene status. CDR3 length: 15 amino acids. This CDR3 reads CTSSQDPTGRNEQFF. The CDR3 nucleotides are TGCACCAGCAGCCAAGACCCGACAGGGCGCAATGAGCAGTTCTTC.

The rearrangement links TRBV15 to TRBJ2-7; 10 bases line up with TRBD2. The germline gives CDR1 LNHNV, CDR2 YYDKDF (reference sequence). The V gene end was trimmed by 3 bases and the J gene end by 4 bases; junction bases not matched to a gene: 3. The CDR3 length is 14 residues. Written as DNA, the CDR3 is TGTGCCACCAGCAGGAGCGGGAGGGATTACGAGCAGTACTTC. Its translation: CATSRSGRDYEQYF.

The chain combines TRBV6-5 with TRBJ1-1, with 8 bases fitting TRBD1. This CDR3 contains 13 residues. The junction had 5 bases not matched to a gene; V was cut back by 6 bases and J by 5 bases. Germline loops: CDR1 MNHEY, CDR2 SVGAGI. CDR3 coding DNA: TGTGCCAGCAGAGGGACAGGTCGAACTGAAGCTTTCTTT. This gives the protein CASRGTGRTEAFF.

The chain couples TRBV7-9 to TRBJ2-3; 7 nucleotides match TRBD2. V dropped 1 base and J dropped 6; count of bases not matched to a gene: 10. The CDR3 is 16 amino acids. In germline, CDR1 is SEHNR, CDR2 FQNEAQ (reference sequence). Here the CDR3 reads CASSLGWGGSKDTQYF. In DNA form, the CDR3 reads TGTGCCAGCAGCTTAGGGTGGGGGGGGAGTAAGGATACGCAGTATTTT. The full variable domain, with the rest looked up from reference TRBV7-9 and TRBJ2-3, is DTGVSQNPRHKITKRGQNVTFRCDPISEHNRLYWYRQTLGQGPEFLTYFQNEAQLEKSRLLSDRFSAERPKGSFSTLEIQRTEQGDSAMYLCASSLGWGGSKDTQYFGPGTRLTVL.

J is TRBJ2-7 and V is TRBV21-1; the table's D call, TRBD1, was not checked against the DNA. TRBV21-1 is a known pseudogene. The CDR3 contains 20 residues. CDR3 region: CASSIPKRTGGSPGSYEQYF. The CDR3 DNA is TGTGCCAGCAGCATCCCTAAAAGGACAGGGGGATCCCCGGGCTCCTACGAGCAGTACTTC.

The chain has TRBV27 and TRBJ1-2, with 7 positions matching TRBD1. The CDR3 sequence is 14 residues long. The germline gives CDR1 MNHEY, CDR2 SMNVEV (reference sequence). V lost 0 bases and J lost 4; bases outside the gene matches: 2. The CDR3 region is CASSLSGQLYGYTF. CDR3 coding DNA: TGTGCCAGCAGTTTATCGGGACAGCTCTATGGCTACACCTTC.

This clone was seen a few times. The rearrangement links TRBV6-5 to TRBJ1-2; possibly TRBD1 for D (5 bases). Trimming stripped 2 bases from V and 8 bases from J, with 15 bases between. Germline CDR1 and CDR2: MNHEY and SVGAGI. This CDR3 contains 14 residues. CDR3 in DNA: TGTGCCAGCAGTTACATAGCGGGGGGTGAGGGCTACACCTTC. Its translation is CASSYIAGGEGYTF.

This rearrangement joins TRBV9 to TRBJ2-5; 11 bases line up with TRBD2. This CDR3 is built from 15 residues. With 3 bases clipped from V and 5 bases from J, the junction kept 6 bases outside the gene matches. The germline CDR1 and CDR2 sequences are SGDLS and YYNGEE. The CDR3 DNA follows: TGTGCCAGCAGCGCCGGGACTAGCGGTTCTGAGACCCAGTACTTC. Protein: CASSAGTSGSETQYF.

The gene calls are TRBV7-9 and TRBJ1-6, with a weak D call TRBD1 (5 bases). CDR1 SEHNR and CDR2 FQNEAQ come from the germline V gene (reference sequence). The CDR3 runs 14 residues. V gave up 7 bases and J gave up 7 bases, with 14 bases separating them. CDR3 DNA: TGTGCCAGCATCCAGGGTTATGGGAATTCACCCCTCCACTTT. It specifies CASIQGYGNSPLHF.

The chain carries TRBV30 and TRBJ2-7, with 8 bases that match TRBD2. Looked up from germline, CDR1 is GTSNPN and CDR2 is SVGIG (reference sequence). This CDR3 contains 14 residues. Losses at the gene ends were 1 base for V and 3 bases for J; bases not matched to a gene: 5. DNA of the CDR3: TGTGCCTGGAGTGCGGGAGGGCCCATCTACGAGCAGTACTTC. Its translation: CAWSAGGPIYEQYF.

The chain uses TRBV7-3 and TRBJ2-7; D might be TRBD1 (6 bases). Germline V CDR1 and CDR2: SGHTA, FQGTGA. The CDR3 is 15 residues long. V was pared by 2 bases and J by 1 base, with 12 bases between. The CDR3 DNA reads TGTGCCAGCAGCTTAGTATCAGGGGAGTCCTACGAGCAGTACTTC. Encoded protein: CASSLVSGESYEQYF.

The chain is built from TRBV5-4 and TRBJ2-7; 8 bases fit TRBD2. The CDR3 has 14 amino acids. With V trimmed by 4 bases and J by 2 bases, 5 bases remained unmatched. Germline CDR1 SGHNT, CDR2 YYREEE (reference sequence). CDR3: CASSRGLVAYEQYF. The CDR3 nucleotides are TGTGCCAGCAGCAGGGGACTAGTCGCCTACGAGCAGTACTTC.

The rearrangement joins TRBV7-9 to TRBJ2-7; TRBD2 matches 9 bases. In germline, CDR1 is SEHNR, CDR2 FQNEAQ (reference sequence). This CDR3 has 16 residues. Written as DNA, the CDR3 is TGTTCCAGCAGCCAAACTAGCGGGCCAAGCTCCTACGAGCAGTACGTC. As protein: CSSSQTSGPSSYEQYV.

CDR3: CASSPSLNYEQYF. The CDR3 bases are TGTGCCAGCAGCCCTAGCCTTAACTACGAGCAGTACTTC. J is TRBJ2-7 and V is TRBV6-5; possibly TRBD2 for D (5 bases). The CDR3 runs 13 residues. Trimming stripped 6 bases from V and 3 bases from J, with 12 bases between. The V gene's germline CDR1 is MNHEY and CDR2 SVGAGI.

The sample holds a few counts of this clone. This sequence joins TRBV19 and TRBJ1-5; no definite D call. This CDR3 region has 13 residues. In germline, CDR1 is LNHDA, CDR2 SQIVND (reference sequence). V lost 0 bases and J 6 bases, leaving 6 bases between the germline ends. CDR3 sequence (DNA): TGTGCCAGTAGTATAGAACTAGGTCAGCCCCAGCATTTT. Protein sequence: CASSIELGQPQHF.

There are a few counts of this clone. This sequence joins TRBV11-2 and TRBJ1-2; 7 nucleotides match TRBD1. CDR3 length: 14 residues. CDR1 is SGHAT and CDR2 is FQNNGV in the germline V gene. Germline trimming cut 7 bases from V and 8 bases from J; bases unmatched to any gene: 13. Here the CDR3 DNA reads TGTGCCAGCACCCCCAGGATGCAGGGGGGCGGCTACACCTTC. Amino acid sequence: CASTPRMQGGGYTF.